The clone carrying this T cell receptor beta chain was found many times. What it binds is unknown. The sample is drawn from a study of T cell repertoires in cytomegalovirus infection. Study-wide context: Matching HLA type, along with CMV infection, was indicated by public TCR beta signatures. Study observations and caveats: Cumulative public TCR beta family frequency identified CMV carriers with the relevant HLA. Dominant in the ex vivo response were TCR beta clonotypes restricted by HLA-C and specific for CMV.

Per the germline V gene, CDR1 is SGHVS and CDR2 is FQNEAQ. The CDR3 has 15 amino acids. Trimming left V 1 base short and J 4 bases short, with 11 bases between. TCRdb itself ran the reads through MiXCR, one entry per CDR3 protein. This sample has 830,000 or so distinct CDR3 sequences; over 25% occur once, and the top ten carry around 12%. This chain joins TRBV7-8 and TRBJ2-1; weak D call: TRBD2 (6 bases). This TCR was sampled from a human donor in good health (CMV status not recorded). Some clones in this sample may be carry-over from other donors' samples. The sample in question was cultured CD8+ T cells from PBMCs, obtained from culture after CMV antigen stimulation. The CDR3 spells CASSLVGGEYNEQFF. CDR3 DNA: TGTGCCAGCAGCTTAGTCGGGGGAGAGTACAATGAGCAGTTCTTC.